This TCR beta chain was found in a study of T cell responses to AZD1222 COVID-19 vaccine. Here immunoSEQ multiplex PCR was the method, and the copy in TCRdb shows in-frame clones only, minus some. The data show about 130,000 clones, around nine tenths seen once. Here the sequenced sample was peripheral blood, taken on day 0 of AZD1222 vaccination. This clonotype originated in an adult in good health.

CDR3 sequence: CASSLENRGADTQYF. CDR3 nucleotide sequence: TGTGCCAGCAGCTTAGAAAACAGGGGAGCAGATACGCAGTATTTT. The chain is built from TRBV7-2 and TRBJ2-3, with 7 bases matching TRBD1. CDR3 length equals 15 residues. Germline assignment: CDR1 SGHTA and CDR2 FQGNSA. With V trimmed by 1 base and J by 4 bases, 5 bases remained unmatched.